Shown below are 9 T cell receptor beta chains from a single sample sequenced in a study of beta chain features in type 1 diabetes (dated by TCRdb to between 2017 and 2018). Library construction relied on the immunoSEQ multiplex PCR assay. The High Capacity cDNA Reverse Transcription Kit was used to reverse transcribe all of the isolated RNA, meaning that expressed TCRB transcripts were what got sequenced. Imported from immuneACCESS, the table was reduced by TCRdb to in-frame sequences with V and J called. These copies leave out some clones; in studies compared against another copy, an unresolved V gene accounts for under half, and the cause of the remainder is not known. The sample records approximately 380,000 clones, less than 15% of which are singletons. Of the sample, approximately 0.02% is held by the ten largest clones. The source material was naive CD4+ T cells from blood. In the paper's terms, the cell subset or site label means: true naive CD4+ T cells. These receptors were collected from a woman aged 18-29 years in good health.

Worth noting for this clone: This specimen includes other DNA sequences encoding the same CDR3. The J gene is TRBJ1-5, the V gene TRBV6-5, with 11 bases identical to TRBD1. V lost 6 bases, J lost 2 bases, and 3 bases stayed unmatched. The V gene's germline CDR1 is MNHEY and CDR2 SVGAGI. The CDR3 is 15 amino acids. CDR3 amino acids: CASSPGQGGNQPQHF. The CDR3 DNA sequence: TGTGCCAGCAGCCCGGGACAGGGGGGCAATCAGCCCCAGCATTTT.

The rearrangement uses TRBV5-6 and TRBJ2-3; D might be TRBD1 (7 bases). Germline CDR1 SGHDT, CDR2 YYEEEE. With 4 bases removed from V and 2 bases from J, the gap between germline ends came to 17 bases. The CDR3 totals 16 residues. The CDR3 region is CASSPPPGGYTDTQYF. DNA of the CDR3: TGTGCCAGCAGCCCCCCGCCAGGGGGGTACACAGATACGCAGTATTTT. Supplemented by reference TRBV5-6 and TRBJ2-3, the full variable domain reads DAGVTQSPTHLIKTRGQQVTLRCSPKSGHDTVSWYQQALGQGPQFIFQYYEEEERQRGNFPDRFSGHQFPNYSSELNVNALLLGDSALYLCASSPPPGGYTDTQYFGPGTRLTVL.

This clone has only a few counts. This chain uses TRBV10-3 with TRBJ2-5; 11 nucleotides align to TRBD2. Germline V gene lookup returns CDR1 ENHRY and CDR2 SYGVKD. V lost 2 bases and J lost 10; bases outside the gene matches: 18. This CDR3 has 18 amino acids. The CDR3 nucleotides are TGTGCCATCAGTGAGGGCCCCACTAGCGGGGGACCCCAGCTGGACCAGTACTTC. As protein: CAISEGPTSGGPQLDQYF.

This chain joins TRBV7-3 and TRBJ2-7; TRBD2 matches at 8 bases. Germline V gene data show CDR1 as SGHTA and CDR2 as FQGTGA. The CDR3 spans 15 residues. V gave up 5 bases and J gave up 3 bases; unmatched junction bases: 9. The CDR3 DNA sequence: TGTGCCAGCAGCCTCATCCCGGGACTAGGCTACGAGCAGTACTTC. Translating it yields CASSLIPGLGYEQYF.

The gene calls are TRBV2 and TRBJ1-2; unclear D gene. Germline lookup yields CDR1 SNHLY and CDR2 FYNNEI. The CDR3 covers 13 residues. V lost 3 bases and J lost 3, with 8 bases in between. The CDR3 reads CASSEWADYGYTF. The CDR3 DNA follows: TGTGCCAGCAGTGAGTGGGCCGACTATGGCTACACCTTC.

The V and J genes are TRBV28 and TRBJ2-1; tentatively, D is TRBD2 (6 bases). The CDR3 has 13 amino acids. Germline CDR1 MDHEN, CDR2 SYDVKM. V was clipped by 5 bases and J by 15 bases, with 20 bases between them. The CDR3 loop is CASSLRLDRRRFF. As DNA, the CDR3 is TGTGCCAGCAGTCTCAGACTAGATCGGCGCAGGTTCTTC.

The chain joins TRBV28 to TRBJ2-7; D might be TRBD2 (5 bases). V dropped 10 bases and J dropped 2 bases, with 12 bases sitting between them. Germline lookup yields CDR1 MDHEN and CDR2 SYDVKM. The CDR3 is made up of 12 amino acids. The DNA for the CDR3 is TGTGCCACCTTAGAGGGCACCTACGAGCAGTACTTC. Protein: CATLEGTYEQYF.

The gene calls are TRBV11-2 and TRBJ2-2; 8 bases agree with TRBD1. Germline loops: CDR1 SGHAT, CDR2 FQNNGV. V was pared by 8 bases and J by 2 bases, with 13 bases of the junction left unmatched. The CDR3 has 17 amino acids. In DNA, the CDR3 is TGTGCCAGCCGATCTCTATGGGACAGGATAAACACCGGGGAGCTGTTTTTT. Translation: CASRSLWDRINTGELFF.

The sample holds a few counts of this clone. The chain uses TRBV28 and TRBJ2-7, with TRBD1 identical over 12 bases. With 6 bases clipped from V and 5 bases from J, the junction kept 5 bases outside the gene matches. Per the germline V gene, CDR1 is MDHEN and CDR2 is SYDVKM. This CDR3 is 14 amino acids long. Here the CDR3 reads CASRSGTGGDEQYF. The CDR3 coding sequence is TGTGCCAGCAGATCCGGGACAGGGGGCGACGAGCAGTACTTC.